Below are 28 T cell receptor beta chains sequenced from a single sample in a study of sequential checkpoint blockade in melanoma. Generated by immunoSEQ multiplex PCR, the TCRdb table keeps only in-frame clones and is missing some. The sample shows thousands of clones, roughly four fifths of them seen only once. Treatment here: randomized to nivolumab then ipilimumab (arm A) or the reverse (arm B). The sequences come from CD8+ T cells sorted from blood (inferred from file names), collected from a patient given nivolumab and ipilimumab in sequence. The receptor source for this set is a human donor with melanoma.

The chain joins TRBV7-9 to TRBJ1-5; possible D gene TRBD1, 6 bases. The CDR3 contains 16 residues. Between the trimmed V and J ends, which lost 4 bases and 0 bases, there was a span of 13 bases. The V gene's germline CDR1 is SEHNR and CDR2 FQNEAQ (reference sequence). In DNA form, the CDR3 reads TGTGCCAGCAGCTCAGGACAGAGCTATAGCAATCAGCCCCAGCATTTT. Translation gives CASSSGQSYSNQPQHF.

The chain carries TRBV13 and TRBJ1-2; TRBD1 matches at 10 bases. The CDR3 extends over 14 amino acids. Germline CDR1 and CDR2: PRHDT and FYEKMQ (reference sequence). V lost 1 base to trimming and J lost 8 bases; unmatched junction nucleotides: 4. CDR3 protein: CASSLAGTGDGYTF. For the CDR3, the DNA is TGTGCCAGCAGCTTAGCCGGGACAGGGGACGGCTACACCTTC.

The chain couples TRBV27 to TRBJ2-7; 7 nucleotides agree with TRBD1. The ends lost 4 bases at V and 3 bases at J; junction bases unmatched: 6. There are 14 residues in the CDR3. CDR1 MNHEY and CDR2 SMNVEV come from the germline V gene (reference sequence). Here the CDR3 reads CASSSYGTDYEQYF. The DNA for the CDR3 is TGTGCCAGCAGTTCTTACGGGACAGACTACGAGCAGTACTTC.

The chain combines TRBV10-2 with TRBJ2-7, with TRBD2 matching over 7 bases. CDR1 and CDR2 from the germline V gene are WSHSY and SAAADI. Germline trimming cut 6 bases from V and 3 bases from J; bases unmatched to any gene: 8. This CDR3 spans 14 amino acids. In nucleotides, the CDR3 is TGCGCCAGCAGGACCCCCGGGGGGTTCTACGAGCAGTACTTC. Its protein product is CASRTPGGFYEQYF.

On this clone: Being one base from a much bigger clone, this may be a read error. The DNA of the CDR3 is TGTGCCATCAGTGAGCGGGGGGACTCCTACGAGCAGTACTTC. Translated, it gives CAISERGDSYEQYF. J is TRBJ2-7 and V is TRBV6-5; 9 positions agree with TRBD2. CDR1 and CDR2 (germline): MNHEY, SVGAGI. CDR3 size: 14 residues.

This chain's CDR3 is CASSDGGWAYEQYF. The CDR3 DNA follows: TGTGCCAGCAGTGATGGGGGGTGGGCCTACGAGCAGTACTTC. The J gene is TRBJ2-7, the V gene TRBV2; TRBD2 is a possible D gene (6 bases). Germline-derived CDR1 and CDR2 are SNHLY and FYNNEI. With 3 bases removed from V and 2 bases from J, the gap between germline ends came to 11 bases. The length of the CDR3 is 14 residues.

The rearrangement links TRBV6-5 to TRBJ2-7; possible D gene TRBD2, 6 bases. V was cut by 5 bases and J by 0 bases, with 11 bases left in between. Per germline, CDR1 MNHEY and CDR2 SVGAGI. There are 14 residues in the CDR3. The CDR3 DNA reads as TGTGCCAGCAGTGGCGTCGGGAGCTCCTACGAGCAGTACTTC. Protein product: CASSGVGSSYEQYF.

This chain joins TRBV12-5 and TRBJ1-1, with 12 bases aligning to TRBD1. Per the germline V gene, CDR1 is LGHNT and CDR2 is FRNRAP. CDR3 size: 16 residues. V gave up 1 base and J gave up 4 bases; unmatched junction bases: 4. CDR3 residues: CASGLGGTGGGTEAFF. CDR3 coding DNA: TGTGCTAGTGGTTTGGGTGGGACAGGGGGCGGCACTGAAGCTTTCTTT.

The chain employs TRBV4-2 and TRBJ2-7; 9 positions agree with TRBD2. Germline-derived CDR1 and CDR2 are LGHNA and YNFKEQ. The junction had 7 bases not matched to a gene; V was cut back by 1 base and J by 6 bases. The CDR3 has 15 amino acids. The CDR3: CASSQGAGGPGEQYF. CDR3 nucleotides: TGTGCCAGCAGCCAAGGGGCGGGAGGGCCGGGCGAGCAGTACTTC.

The chain has TRBV7-6 and TRBJ2-7, with a weak D call TRBD2 (5 bases). This CDR3 is 16 amino acids long. Germline V gene data show CDR1 as SGHVS and CDR2 as FNYEAQ. V lost 3 bases and J lost 1, with 16 bases in between. The CDR3 DNA sequence: TGTGCCAGCAGCTTTTCTCCGTCAGCGGAGTCCTACGAGCAGTACTTC. This gives the protein CASSFSPSAESYEQYF.

This chain connects TRBV7-9 to TRBJ2-1; tentative D call: TRBD2 (6 bases). Between the trimmed V and J ends, which lost 3 bases and 3 bases, there was a span of 15 bases. This CDR3 has 16 amino acids. CDR1 is SEHNR, CDR2 FQNEAQ, per germline (reference sequence). In nucleotides, the CDR3 is TGTGCCAGCAGCTTCCGGGAGCTAGTAGGCTACAATGAGCAGTTCTTC. Amino acid sequence: CASSFRELVGYNEQFF.

The V call is TRBV15, the J call TRBJ2-1; D is possibly TRBD2 (7 bases). Germline-derived CDR1 and CDR2 are LNHNV and YYDKDF (reference sequence). The CDR3 contains 16 residues. V gave up 0 bases and J gave up 7 bases, with 16 bases separating them. The DNA of the CDR3 is TGTGCCACCAGCAGAGAGTCTGGCGGGGGCGGGAATGAGCAGTTCTTC. It codes for CATSRESGGGGNEQFF.

This clone was counted once. J is TRBJ2-3 and V is TRBV9; 8 nucleotides line up with TRBD2. This CDR3 has 16 amino acids. Germline assignment: CDR1 SGDLS and CDR2 YYNGEE. Trimming cost V 0 bases and J 0 bases; bases outside gene matches: 3. The CDR3 here is CASSVGASGSTDTQYF. CDR3 nucleotide sequence: TGTGCCAGCAGCGTAGGGGCTAGCGGGAGCACAGATACGCAGTATTTT.

This clone was counted a few times. The chain links TRBV29-1 to TRBJ2-1; 9 bases are shared with TRBD2. With V trimmed by 5 bases and J by 0 bases, 2 bases remained unmatched. The CDR3 is made up of 14 amino acids. Germline loops: CDR1 SQVTM, CDR2 ANQGSEA. CDR3 DNA sequence: TGCAGCGTTCAACTAGCGGGCTCCTACAATGAGCAGTTCTTC. Encoded protein: CSVQLAGSYNEQFF.

The V gene is TRBV23-1, the J gene TRBJ1-4; 7 bases align to TRBD1. TRBV23-1 is an ORF for which the function is uncertain. Unmatched junction bases numbered 9, after V lost 3 bases and J lost 5 bases. The CDR3 is 16 residues long. The CDR3 DNA reads as TGCGCCAGCAGTCAGGAGTACAGGGGCGTCAATGAAAAACTGTTTTTT. It yields the protein CASSQEYRGVNEKLFF.

V usage is TRBV5-5 and J usage is TRBJ2-2, with D hard to call. The V gene's germline CDR1 is SGHKS and CDR2 YYEKEE (reference sequence). Trimming left V 6 bases short and J 4 bases short, with 10 bases between. The CDR3 is 13 residues long. The CDR3 loop is CASTPWLTGELFF. The DNA of the CDR3 is TGTGCCAGCACCCCCTGGCTCACCGGGGAGCTGTTTTTT.

This clone was observed a few times. This chain uses TRBV4-2 with TRBJ1-5, with a possible D match to TRBD1 (6 bases). The CDR3 extends over 16 amino acids. Germline values: CDR1 LGHNA, CDR2 YNFKEQ. Between the trimmed V and J ends, which lost 0 bases and 0 bases, there was a span of 9 bases. CDR3 in amino acids: CASSQDTGHSNQPQHF. The DNA of the CDR3 is TGTGCCAGCAGCCAAGATACGGGACATAGCAATCAGCCCCAGCATTTT.

There are a few counts of this clone. This chain joins TRBV28 and TRBJ1-5, with 7 positions matching TRBD1. Trimming took 4 bases from V and 0 from J; bases not matched to a gene: 12. CDR1 and CDR2 from the germline V gene are MDHEN and SYDVKM. This CDR3 is built from 18 residues. This CDR3 reads CASSSQGEASYSNQPQHF. The DNA for the CDR3 is TGTGCCAGCAGTTCCCAGGGGGAAGCCTCTTATAGCAATCAGCCCCAGCATTTT. Full variable domain (missing parts from reference TRBV28 and TRBJ1-5): DVKVTQSSRYLVKRTGEKVFLECVQDMDHENMFWYRQDPGLGLRLIYFSYDVKMKEKGDIPEGYSVSREKKERFSLILESASTNQTSMYLCASSSQGEASYSNQPQHFGDGTRLSIL.

The V call is TRBV7-6, the J call TRBJ2-1; 10 bases are shared with TRBD1. The CDR3 is 15 residues long. The trim removed 5 bases at V and 7 bases at J, leaving 8 bases unmatched. Looked up from germline, CDR1 is SGHVS and CDR2 is FNYEAQ. The CDR3 reads CASSPRQGAENEQFF. For the CDR3, the DNA is TGTGCCAGCAGCCCTAGACAGGGGGCAGAGAATGAGCAGTTCTTC.

The chain joins TRBV4-2 to TRBJ2-1, with D possibly matching TRBD2 (7 bases). The length of the CDR3 is 16 residues. The V gene's germline CDR1 is LGHNA and CDR2 YNFKEQ. Trimming left V 0 bases short and J 7 bases short, with 16 bases between. The CDR3 bases are TGTGCCAGCAGCCAAGAAGAAGGGGGGGCCGGAAATGAGCAGTTCTTC. This translates into CASSQEEGGAGNEQFF.

The chain employs TRBV9 and TRBJ2-1; TRBD2 matches 8 bases. Germline trimming cut 3 bases from V and 0 bases from J; bases unmatched to any gene: 2. Germline values: CDR1 SGDLS, CDR2 YYNGEE. This CDR3 has 15 amino acids. As DNA, the CDR3 is TGTGCCAGCAGCGACGGGACTAGCTCCTACAATGAGCAGTTCTTC. This codes for CASSDGTSSYNEQFF.

The rearrangement joins TRBV7-9 to TRBJ2-7; D possibly corresponds to TRBD1 (6 bases). CDR3 size: 14 residues. Trimming removed 5 bases at V and 5 bases at J, with 16 bases between. Germline CDR1 reads SEHNR; CDR2 reads FQNEAQ (reference sequence). The CDR3 coding sequence is TGTGCCAGCAGCGCAGGCAGGGGCATCGACGAGCAGTACTTC. This translates into CASSAGRGIDEQYF.

The chain couples TRBV13 to TRBJ2-7, with 10 bases fitting TRBD2. CDR1 PRHDT and CDR2 FYEKMQ come from the germline V gene (reference sequence). The CDR3 runs 17 residues. The ends lost 5 bases at V and 4 bases at J; junction bases unmatched: 14. CDR3 sequence reads: CASSLNTLAGEPYEQYF. The CDR3 bases are TGTGCCAGCAGCCTTAATACCCTAGCGGGAGAACCATACGAGCAGTACTTC.

CDR3 nucleotide sequence: TGTGCCAGCAGTCATACAAGGGGCGACCAGCCCCAGCATTTT. This sequence encodes CASSHTRGDQPQHF. The chain joins TRBV27 to TRBJ1-5; D perhaps matches TRBD1 (5 bases). The CDR3 contains 14 residues. From germline, CDR1 is MNHEY and CDR2 SMNVEV (reference sequence). Trimming left V 5 bases short and J 7 bases short, with 15 bases between.

V usage is TRBV4-3 and J usage is TRBJ2-2, with TRBD2 matching 11 bases. V was clipped by 0 bases and J by 3 bases; unmatched bases: 6. The CDR3 contains 18 residues. Germline assignment: CDR1 LGHNA and CDR2 YSLEER. CDR3 amino acids: CASSQDRALAGDTGELFF. CDR3 sequence (DNA): TGCGCCAGCAGCCAAGATAGGGCACTAGCGGGAGACACCGGGGAGCTGTTTTTT.

The chain uses TRBV7-8 and TRBJ2-2; D ambiguous. This CDR3 is 15 amino acids long. Trimming shortened V by 5 bases and J by 0 bases, and 10 bases separated the two germline ends. In germline, CDR1 is SGHVS, CDR2 FQNEAQ. CDR3 sequence reads: CASSVGVSNTGELFF. In DNA form, the CDR3 reads TGTGCCAGCAGCGTAGGAGTTTCGAACACCGGGGAGCTGTTTTTT.

The chain links TRBV28 to TRBJ2-7, with 7 bases aligning to TRBD1. V lost 5 bases and J lost 0; bases outside the gene matches: 7. CDR3 length: 15 residues. In germline, CDR1 is MDHEN, CDR2 SYDVKM. The CDR3 region is CASSLGRDSSYEQYF. The DNA of the CDR3 is TGTGCCAGCAGTCTCGGCCGGGACAGCTCCTACGAGCAGTACTTC.

The gene calls are TRBV4-1 and TRBJ1-2, with D perhaps TRBD1 (5 bases). Germline values: CDR1 MGHRA, CDR2 YSYEKL. This CDR3 region has 15 residues. V was trimmed by 4 bases and J by 8 bases, leaving 20 bases between them. CDR3 residues: CASSLLEGPGEGYTF. DNA of the CDR3: TGCGCCAGCAGCCTCCTTGAGGGACCGGGGGAAGGCTACACCTTC.